This TCR beta chain came from a study of blood T cell repertoires in COVID-19. Study as a whole: The origin of the acute and convalescent COVID-19 samples was the United States, Italy and Spain. PBMCs, B-cell-depleted T cells, or T cells provided the cDNA or gDNA that made up the material.

As handled by the study authors: Amplifying reference gene primers gave estimates of nucleated cell counts. The protocol was immunoSEQ multiplex PCR, while the TCRdb copy is restricted to in-frame clones and leaves out a portion. V and J calls and clone size are copied from that table; D and trimming were computed from the DNA. The sample holds more than 120,000 clones, roughly 85% seen once. Germline CDR1 is SGDLS and CDR2 is YYNGEE. The germline V and J ends were trimmed by 4 bases and 1 base, with 12 bases remaining between them. This CDR3 comprises 14 residues. Material: peripheral blood. The rearrangement joins TRBV9 to TRBJ2-7; perhaps D is TRBD1 or TRBD2 (5 bases each). This clonotype was obtained from a human donor with acute or convalescent COVID-19. The donor label of this sample is uncertain. The CDR3 DNA sequence: TGTGCCAGCAGCCTAGGGACGGGGTCCTACGAGCAGTACTTC. As protein: CASSLGTGSYEQYF. Variable domain in full (rest from reference TRBV9 and TRBJ2-7): DSGVTQTPKHLITATGQRVTLRCSPRSGDLSVYWYQQSLDQGLQFLIQYYNGEERAKGNILERFSAQQFPDLHSELNLSSLELGDSALYFCASSLGTGSYEQYFGPGTRLTVT.